A selection of T cell receptor beta chains follows, all from one sample in a study of blood T cell repertoires in COVID-19. TCRdb's table, derived via immunoSEQ multiplex PCR, lists solely in-frame clones and lacks some. This table has about 210,000 clones, 83% appearing once. Sequencing was carried out using peripheral blood. The receptors here all came from a man in his fifties or sixties with active or convalescent COVID-19. Both conserved end residues are part of each CDR3. Fields, in order: D gene, clone size, V gene, J gene, CDR3 DNA, CDR3 protein. D genes are given only for firm matches. Size is omitted from some rows. Given values are once, few, many or a class for expanded clones.

>-|-|TRBV3-1/TRBV3-2|TRBJ1-6
TGTGCCAGCAGCCAAGATCCCCTAATACCCCTCCACTTT
CASSQDPLIPLHF
>TRBD2|-|TRBV6-2/TRBV6-3|TRBJ2-5
TGTGCCAGCAGTTTCGGCAGCGGGGGGAAAGAGACCCAGTACTTC
CASSFGSGGKETQYF
>TRBD1|once|TRBV7-2|TRBJ1-6
TGTGCCAGCAGCTTAGACGCGAGACAGGGCAAATATAATTCACCCCTCCACTTT
CASSLDARQGKYNSPLHF
>-|-|TRBV27|TRBJ1-4
TGTGCCAGCAGTTTCGGAGGGTCGCCTAATGAAAAACTGTTTTTT
CASSFGGSPNEKLFF
>-|-|TRBV7-9|TRBJ2-7
TGTGCCAGCAGCTCCTCCGGCGGAAGCTCCTACGAGCAGTACTTC
CASSSSGGSSYEQYF
>TRBD1|-|TRBV27|TRBJ1-2
TGTGCCAGCAGTCCCGGGACAGGGGGTGACTATGGCTACACCTTC
CASSPGTGGDYGYTF
>-|-|TRBV11-2|TRBJ1-2
TGTGCCATCGACCCCGGACAGACAGTTAACTATGGCTACACCTTC
CAIDPGQTVNYGYTF
>TRBD1|-|TRBV5-1|TRBJ1-4
TGCGCCAGCAGCTCAGGACAGGGTAAGGGCGAAAAACTGTTTTTT
CASSSGQGKGEKLFF
>TRBD1|-|TRBV5-1|TRBJ2-5
TGCGCCAGCAGCTTGGGACAGGGTATTTTGGAGACCCAGTACTTC
CASSLGQGILETQYF
>-|few|TRBV7-2|TRBJ2-5
TGTGCCAGCAGCCCGCAGGGGCCGACAGAGACCCAGTACTTC
CASSPQGPTETQYF
>TRBD1|-|TRBV27|TRBJ2-2
TGTGCCAGCAGTTTATTGGGTGCTTCGACAGGGGGCACCGGGGAGCTGTTTTTT
CASSLLGASTGGTGELFF
>-|-|TRBV5-4|TRBJ1-2
TGTGCCAGCAGCCTCATGGGAGGCTATGGCTACACCTTC
CASSLMGGYGYTF
>-|-|TRBV6-2/TRBV6-3|TRBJ1-5
TGTGCCAGCAGTTGGGACATTAATCAGCCCCAGCATTTT
CASSWDINQPQHF
>-|-|TRBV7-2|TRBJ2-5
TGTGCCAGCAGCTTAGGGCAGCGAGAGACCCAGTACTTC
CASSLGQRETQYF
>TRBD2|-|TRBV3-1/TRBV3-2|TRBJ2-5
TGTGCCAGCAGCGTACGACTAGCGGGGGTGGGGGAGACCCAGTACTTC
CASSVRLAGVGETQYF
>TRBD1|-|TRBV9|TRBJ2-1
TGTGCCAGCAGCTTTCGGACAGGGGGCAATGAGCAGTTCTTC
CASSFRTGGNEQFF
>-|-|TRBV24-1|TRBJ2-3
TGTGCCACCGGCCAACAGAGCACAGATACGCAGTATTTT
CATGQQSTDTQYF
>TRBD1|-|TRBV15|TRBJ1-2
TGTGCCACCAGCAGAAGCCGACAGGGGGCTTACGGCTACACCTTC
CATSRSRQGAYGYTF
>TRBD1|-|TRBV19|TRBJ2-1
TGTGCCAGTAGTATAGCCCGGACAGGGGTTAATGAGCAGTTCTTC
CASSIARTGVNEQFF
>TRBD2|once|TRBV24-1|TRBJ2-1
TGTGCCACCAGTGATATGACTAGCGGGAGGATGAAGTTCTTC
CATSDMTSGRMKFF
>-|once|TRBV9|TRBJ1-1
TGTGCCAGCACACATTTATACAGGGTGATCCGTAACACTGAAGCTTTCTTT
CASTHLYRVIRNTEAFF
>-|-|TRBV15|TRBJ2-7
TGTGCCACCAGCAGAGATGGGGCAGGGGTTGAGCAGTACTTC
CATSRDGAGVEQYF
>-|once|TRBV19|TRBJ2-3
TGTGCCAGTAGTCTACAGGGACCAGATACGCAGTATTTT
CASSLQGPDTQYF
>-|-|TRBV6-1|TRBJ1-4
TGTGCCAGCAGTGAAAGGTTCGGCGGTCTGGGTGAAAAACTGTTTTTT
CASSERFGGLGEKLFF
>TRBD1|-|TRBV28|TRBJ1-2
TGTGCCAGCAGTTTAGTGGTAGGGGGCGAAACTAACTATGGCTACACCTTC
CASSLVVGGETNYGYTF
>-|-|TRBV7-6|TRBJ1-2
TGTGCCAGCAGCTTAGTTTCTCGGGATGTTAACTATGGCTACACCTTC
CASSLVSRDVNYGYTF
>-|-|TRBV9|TRBJ2-1
TGTGCCAGCAGCTCCAACAATGAGCAGTTCTTC
CASSSNNEQFF